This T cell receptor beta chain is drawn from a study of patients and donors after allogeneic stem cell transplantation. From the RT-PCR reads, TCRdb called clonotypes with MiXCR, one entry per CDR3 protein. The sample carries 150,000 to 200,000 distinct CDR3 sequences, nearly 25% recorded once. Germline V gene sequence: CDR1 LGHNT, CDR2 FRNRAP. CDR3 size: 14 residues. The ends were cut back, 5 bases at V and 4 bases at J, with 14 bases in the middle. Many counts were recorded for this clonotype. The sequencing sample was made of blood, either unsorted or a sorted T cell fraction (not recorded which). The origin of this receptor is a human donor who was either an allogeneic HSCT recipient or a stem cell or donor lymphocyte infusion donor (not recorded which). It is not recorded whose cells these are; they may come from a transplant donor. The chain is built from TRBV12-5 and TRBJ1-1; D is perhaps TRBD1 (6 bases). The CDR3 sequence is CASGPRGRGTEAFF. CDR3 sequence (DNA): TGTGCTAGTGGTCCTCGGGGCAGGGGCACTGAAGCTTTCTTT. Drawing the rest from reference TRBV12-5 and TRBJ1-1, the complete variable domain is DARVTQTPRHKVTEMGQEVTMRCQPILGHNTVFWYRQTMMQGLELLAYFRNRAPLDDSGMPKDRFSAEMPDATLATLKIQPSEPRDSAVYFCASGPRGRGTEAFFGQGTRLTVV.